The 31 T cell receptor beta chains reported below all come from one sample, sequenced in a study of cytomegalovirus exposure and HLA in healthy donors. The PCR ran on 60 Vbeta and 13 Jbeta primers. Profiled with immunoSEQ multiplex PCR; TCRdb holds only in-frame clones, not every one. The sample shows about 140,000 clones, approximately 84% of them seen only once. Sequenced material: PBMCs. These receptors were collected from a woman in her fifties or sixties in good health and CMV-seropositive.

This clone appeared a few times. The rearrangement joins TRBV2 to TRBJ2-7; 10 nucleotides line up with TRBD1. CDR3 length: 14 amino acids. In germline, CDR1 is SNHLY, CDR2 FYNNEI. J lost 6 bases, V lost 8 bases, and 10 bases had no gene match. The CDR3 nucleotides are TGTGCCAGCGCCGCCGGGACAGGGGAAATCGAGCAGTACTTC. Translation gives CASAAGTGEIEQYF.

The gene calls are TRBV27 and TRBJ2-2, with 7 bases that match TRBD1. The DNA end lines up better with TRBJ1-3; the J call may be wrong. This CDR3 contains 14 residues. Looked up from germline, CDR1 is MNHEY and CDR2 is SMNVEV (reference sequence). CDR3 region: CASMERGLGNTIYF. In DNA form, the CDR3 reads TGTGCCAGCATGGAAAGGGGGCTCGGAAACACCATATATTTT.

This clone was seen just once. This chain links TRBV19 with TRBJ2-7; 9 bases match TRBD1. J gave up 4 bases and V 0 bases, and 7 bases lay outside the gene matches. Germline V gene lookup returns CDR1 LNHDA and CDR2 SQIVND (reference sequence). The CDR3 consists of 16 residues. This CDR3 reads CASSIDREQGAYEQYF. CDR3 DNA sequence: TGTGCCAGTAGTATAGATCGTGAACAGGGGGCGTACGAGCAGTACTTC.

The chain is built from TRBV30 and TRBJ1-5, with TRBD1 identical over 8 bases. CDR1 is GTSNPN, CDR2 SVGIG, per germline (reference sequence). The CDR3 has 16 amino acids. The trim removed 2 bases at V and 9 bases at J, leaving 15 bases unmatched. CDR3: CAWSRTRGQATGPQHF. In DNA form, the CDR3 reads TGTGCCTGGAGTCGTACGAGGGGACAGGCGACCGGGCCCCAGCATTTT.

This sequence joins TRBV19 and TRBJ2-1; D uncertain. This CDR3 has 14 residues. The germline V and J ends were trimmed by 3 bases and 0 bases, with 6 bases remaining between them. CDR1 is LNHDA and CDR2 is SQIVND in the germline V gene (reference sequence). Written as DNA, the CDR3 is TGTGCCAGTAGTATGCCAGGCTCCTACAATGAGCAGTTCTTC. Amino acid sequence: CASSMPGSYNEQFF.

The J gene is TRBJ2-5, the V gene TRBV4-2; tentative D call: TRBD2 (7 bases). V was clipped by 4 bases and J by 5 bases, with 11 bases between them. Germline V CDR1 and CDR2: LGHNA, YNFKEQ. The CDR3 runs 13 residues. DNA for the CDR3: TGTGCCAGCAGCCCAGGGAGGGGGGAGACCCAGTACTTC. Residues: CASSPGRGETQYF.

On this clone itself: The junction differs from germline at one of its ends, possibly a read error. This sequence joins TRBV7-7 and TRBJ2-7, with 7 bases aligning to TRBD1. CDR1 and CDR2 from the germline V gene are SSHAT and FNYEAQ (reference sequence). The CDR3 runs to 13 residues. This CDR3 is CASSRQGEYEQYF. The CDR3 nucleotides read TGTGCTAGCAGCCGACAGGGTGAATACGAGCAGTACTTC.

The rearrangement links TRBV11-3 to TRBJ2-3; 7 bases fit TRBD2. CDR3 length: 16 residues. Germline values: CDR1 SGHNT, CDR2 YENEEA. The V gene end was trimmed by 5 bases and the J gene end by 1 base; junction bases not matched to a gene: 9. The CDR3 region is CASSPRTSGGTDTQYF. CDR3 nucleotides: TGTGCCAGCAGCCCCCGGACTAGTGGTGGCACAGATACGCAGTATTTT.

This chain joins TRBV14 and TRBJ2-5; 8 bases align to TRBD2. Trimming at V came to 1 base and at J to 2 bases, leaving 9 bases not matched to a gene. This CDR3 has 17 residues. CDR1 SGHDN and CDR2 FVKESK come from the germline V gene. CDR3 region: CASSQARRTSGQETQYF. CDR3 bases: TGTGCCAGCAGCCAAGCTCGAAGAACTAGCGGACAAGAGACCCAGTACTTC.

The chain uses TRBV7-9 and TRBJ1-4; the match to TRBD1 covers 9 bases. The CDR3 runs 18 residues. Germline CDR1 is SEHNR and CDR2 is FQNEAQ (reference sequence). V trimming: 3 bases; J trimming: 0 bases; junction bases outside the gene matches: 8. CDR3 coding DNA: TGTGCCAGCAGCTTCAGACAGGGGGGAGGTGCAACTAATGAAAAACTGTTTTTT. Translating gives CASSFRQGGGATNEKLFF.

V gene TRBV6-1 combines with J gene TRBJ2-5; 9 bases agree with TRBD1. The better agreement between TRBJ2-7 and the DNA end casts doubt on the J call. Looked up from germline, CDR1 is MNHNS and CDR2 is SASEGT. The CDR3 extends over 14 amino acids. The CDR3 sequence: CASSPGQGWNEQYF. In nucleotides, the CDR3 is TGTGCCAGCAGCCCCGGACAGGGGTGGAACGAGCAGTACTTC.

This rearrangement joins TRBV11-2 to TRBJ1-2; D possibly corresponds to TRBD1 (5 bases). The V gene's germline CDR1 is SGHAT and CDR2 FQNNGV. The CDR3 extends over 15 amino acids. V shed 5 bases and J shed 6 bases, with 19 bases lying between them. In DNA form, the CDR3 reads TGTGCCAGCAGCCCCGCGGCCCAGGGAATCAATGGCTACACCTTC. Protein product: CASSPAAQGINGYTF.

V and J are TRBV11-3 and TRBJ2-5; 10 bases are a match to TRBD1. This CDR3 comprises 13 residues. Germline CDR1 reads SGHNT; CDR2 reads YENEEA. V shed 6 bases, J shed 6 bases, and the junction held 4 bases outside the gene matches. The CDR3 DNA follows: TGTGCCAGCAGGACAGGGGGCAGTCAGACCCAGTACTTC. This gives the protein CASRTGGSQTQYF.

This chain joins TRBV21-1 and TRBJ1-2; TRBD1 reflects the table's D call only, with no check against the DNA. TRBV21-1 counts as a pseudogene. The CDR3 has 14 amino acids. This CDR3 reads CASSKARTGYGYTF. For the CDR3, the DNA is TGTGCCAGCAGCAAAGCCCGGACAGGGTATGGCTACACCTTC.

The count of this clone is one. This sequence joins TRBV15 and TRBJ2-7; D perhaps matches TRBD1 (6 bases). Trimming removed 1 base at V and 2 bases at J, with 12 bases between. This CDR3 is built from 15 residues. Germline CDR1 reads LNHNV; CDR2 reads YYDKDF (reference sequence). DNA of the CDR3: TGTGCCACCAGCAGAGGTAACAGGGCTACCTACGAGCAGTACTTC. This sequence encodes CATSRGNRATYEQYF.

J is TRBJ2-5 and V is TRBV30; a weak D match, TRBD1 (5 bases). The J call may be wrong; the DNA end is better matched by TRBJ2-7. CDR3 size: 13 residues. Germline V gene lookup returns CDR1 GTSNPN and CDR2 SVGIG (reference sequence). CDR3 amino acids: CAWNRQSSYEQYF. The CDR3 nucleotides read TGTGCCTGGAACAGGCAGAGCTCCTACGAGCAGTACTTC.

This chain connects TRBV9 to TRBJ2-2; weak D call: TRBD1 (6 bases). Per germline, CDR1 SGDLS and CDR2 YYNGEE. Trimming removed 2 bases at V and 0 bases at J, with 8 bases between. The CDR3 is made up of 15 amino acids. The CDR3 bases are TGTGCCAGCAGCGTGGGACATTCGAACACCGGGGAGCTGTTTTTT. Translating gives CASSVGHSNTGELFF.

The rearrangement joins TRBV7-2 to TRBJ2-3, with TRBD2 matching 12 bases. CDR1 is SGHTA, CDR2 FQGNSA, per germline. After removal of 5 bases from V and 2 bases from J, the junction contained 5 bases not matched to a gene. This CDR3 has 16 amino acids. The CDR3 DNA reads as TGTGCCAGCAGCCCCCGGACTAGCGGGAACACAGATACGCAGTATTTT. It codes for CASSPRTSGNTDTQYF.

The V gene is TRBV7-2, the J gene TRBJ2-4, with 7 bases aligning to TRBD1. The germline V gene has CDR1 SGHTA and CDR2 FQGNSA. V lost 3 bases and J lost 0; bases outside the gene matches: 2. The CDR3 totals 15 residues. DNA of the CDR3: TGTGCCAGCAGCTTGTACAGGGGAGCCAAAAACATTCAGTACTTC. As protein: CASSLYRGAKNIQYF.

The chain combines TRBV28 with TRBJ2-7, with D tentatively TRBD1 (5 bases). There are 14 residues in the CDR3. Germline V gene data show CDR1 as MDHEN and CDR2 as SYDVKM. Trimming cost V 2 bases and J 6 bases, with 14 bases left between them. The CDR3 loop is CASSLPGLGLEQYF. CDR3 DNA: TGTGCCAGCAGTTTACCAGGGTTGGGGCTCGAGCAGTACTTC. The whole variable domain, remainder taken from reference TRBV28 and TRBJ2-7, is DVKVTQSSRYLVKRTGEKVFLECVQDMDHENMFWYRQDPGLGLRLIYFSYDVKMKEKGDIPEGYSVSREKKERFSLILESASTNQTSMYLCASSLPGLGLEQYFGPGTRLTVT.

This clone was observed a single time. The chain is built from TRBV2 and TRBJ1-2; D gene unclear. The CDR3 contains 14 residues. Trimming left V 6 bases short and J 8 bases short, with 19 bases between. CDR1 and CDR2 from the germline V gene are SNHLY and FYNNEI. The CDR3 region is CASRRTAQSEGYTF. CDR3 DNA sequence: TGTGCCAGCAGGAGGACTGCTCAATCGGAAGGCTACACCTTC.

This sequence joins TRBV25-1 and TRBJ2-2, with a tentative D call TRBD2 (5 bases). V lost 6 bases and J 7 bases, leaving 21 bases between the germline ends. CDR3 length: 16 residues. Germline CDR1 is MGHDK and CDR2 is SYGVNS. In DNA form, the CDR3 reads TGTGCCAGCAGGGAGAGCGGAATGTTTTTTGGCGGGGAGCTGTTTTTT. Translated, it gives CASRESGMFFGGELFF.

The J gene is TRBJ2-1, the V gene TRBV19; D is ambiguous. CDR3 length: 13 residues. V lost 4 bases and J 6 bases, leaving 10 bases between the germline ends. Germline CDR1 and CDR2: LNHDA and SQIVND (reference sequence). The CDR3 sequence: CASSTSLSNEQFF. The CDR3, as DNA: TGTGCCAGTAGTACTAGTTTGAGCAATGAGCAGTTCTTC.

This clone has a single count. The V gene is TRBV30, the J gene TRBJ2-3, with D possibly matching TRBD2 (6 bases). Trimming cost V 1 base and J 6 bases, with 17 bases left between them. The CDR3 is 15 residues long. The germline CDR1 and CDR2 sequences are GTSNPN and SVGIG (reference sequence). The CDR3 here is CAWSARGSLADTQYF. For the CDR3, the DNA is TGTGCCTGGAGTGCCCGGGGGTCTTTGGCCGATACGCAGTATTTT.

The chain combines TRBV5-1 with TRBJ2-7; 8 bases agree with TRBD1. This CDR3 has 15 residues. The trim removed 4 bases at V and 5 bases at J, leaving 11 bases unmatched. Germline V gene sequence: CDR1 SGHRS, CDR2 YFSETQ. This CDR3 is CASSHNRGRSDEQYF. DNA for the CDR3: TGCGCCAGCAGCCACAACAGGGGGAGGTCGGACGAGCAGTACTTC.

The CDR3 nucleotides read TGTGCCAGCAGCTTAGATTTTGGGAGCGGGAATGAGCAGTTCTTC. It translates to CASSLDFGSGNEQFF. The chain links TRBV11-2 to TRBJ2-1, with D possibly TRBD2 on 6 matching bases. The CDR3 covers 15 residues. Germline CDR1 reads SGHAT; CDR2 reads FQNNGV. Trimming pared 0 bases from V and 7 bases from J, leaving 13 bases between.

The V gene is TRBV7-3, the J gene TRBJ1-4, with D possibly being TRBD1 (6 bases). This CDR3 has 16 amino acids. With 5 bases removed from V and 5 bases from J, the gap between germline ends came to 18 bases. The germline gives CDR1 SGHTA, CDR2 FQGTGA. The CDR3 is CASSLPGHNKNEKLFF. The CDR3 nucleotides read TGTGCCAGCAGCCTACCGGGACATAACAAAAATGAAAAACTGTTTTTT. Looking up the rest from reference TRBV7-3 and TRBJ1-4 gives the full variable domain: GAGVSQTPSNKVTEKGKYVELRCDPISGHTALYWYRQSLGQGPEFLIYFQGTGAADDSGLPNDRFFAVRPEGSVSTLKIQRTERGDSAVYLCASSLPGHNKNEKLFFGSGTQLSVL.

This sequence joins TRBV6-1 and TRBJ1-5; D is possibly TRBD1 (5 bases). The CDR3 spans 15 residues. With 2 bases removed from V and 9 bases from J, the gap between germline ends came to 17 bases. CDR1 and CDR2 from the germline V gene are MNHNS and SASEGT. Here the CDR3 reads CASSELAGQSGPQHF. The CDR3 nucleotides are TGTGCCAGCAGTGAATTGGCAGGGCAGTCAGGGCCCCAGCATTTT.

V gene TRBV4-2 combines with J gene TRBJ2-2, with a weak D call TRBD2 (5 bases). CDR3 length: 12 amino acids. Trimming shortened V by 9 bases and J by 4 bases, and 9 bases separated the two germline ends. Germline loops: CDR1 LGHNA, CDR2 YNFKEQ. Written as DNA, the CDR3 is TGTGCCAGTCGAGGGTTCACCGGGGAGCTGTTTTTT. This gives the protein CASRGFTGELFF.

The CDR3 here is CASSSLQGQGAYEQYF. The CDR3 DNA sequence: TGCGCCAGCAGCAGCCTGCAGGGACAGGGGGCCTACGAGCAGTACTTC. V and J are TRBV5-1 and TRBJ2-7; 11 positions agree with TRBD1. The CDR3 length is 16 residues. The trim removed 4 bases at V and 2 bases at J, leaving 8 bases unmatched. Germline V gene data show CDR1 as SGHRS and CDR2 as YFSETQ.

The chain couples TRBV7-2 to TRBJ2-7; 10 nucleotides align to TRBD2. This CDR3 has 14 amino acids. Trimming cost V 4 bases and J 2 bases; bases outside gene matches: 2. CDR1 is SGHTA and CDR2 is FQGNSA in the germline V gene. In DNA form, the CDR3 reads TGTGCCAGCAGCTATAGCGGGAGGACCTACGAGCAGTACTTC. Amino acid sequence: CASSYSGRTYEQYF.